These 25 T cell receptor beta chains share one sample of origin, sequenced in a study of blood T cell repertoires in COVID-19. Profiled with immunoSEQ multiplex PCR; TCRdb holds only in-frame clones, not every one. The sample shows around 190,000 clones, around nine tenths of them seen only once. Sequencing was performed on peripheral blood. Source of these receptors: a man between 18 and 35 years old with active or convalescent COVID-19.

The V call is TRBV5-1, the J call TRBJ1-2, with D perhaps matching TRBD1 (5 bases). This CDR3 has 15 amino acids. Trimming cost V 0 bases and J 2 bases, with 11 bases left between them. Germline V gene lookup returns CDR1 SGHRS and CDR2 YFSETQ. Written as DNA, the CDR3 is TGCGCCAGCAGCTTGGCCGGGGGGTACAACTATGGCTACACCTTC. Its protein product is CASSLAGGYNYGYTF.

The chain employs TRBV7-9 and TRBJ2-5; perhaps TRBD1 as D (5 bases). Germline CDR1 is SEHNR and CDR2 is FQNEAQ (reference sequence). The CDR3 runs to 13 residues. Between the trimmed V and J ends, which lost 5 bases and 4 bases, there was a span of 11 bases. The CDR3 coding sequence is TGTGCCAGCAGCCTAACAGGTTCAGAGACCCAGTACTTC. Its protein product is CASSLTGSETQYF.

This chain uses TRBV7-8 with TRBJ2-7, with 7 bases fitting TRBD2. V shed 0 bases, J shed 0 bases, and the junction held 5 bases outside the gene matches. The CDR3 runs to 16 residues. Germline CDR1 and CDR2: SGHVS and FQNEAQ. This chain's CDR3 is CASSLAAGVLSYEQYF. The CDR3 DNA is TGTGCCAGCAGCTTAGCGGCGGGGGTGCTCTCCTACGAGCAGTACTTC.

This sequence joins TRBV11-3 and TRBJ2-3; a possible D gene is TRBD2 (5 bases). CDR1 SGHNT and CDR2 YENEEA come from the germline V gene. This CDR3 has 17 amino acids. V dropped 7 bases and J dropped 6 bases, with 26 bases sitting between them. The DNA for the CDR3 is TGTGCCAGCACCCCATGGGAGTCCTACTCCACACACGATACGCAGTATTTT. Translated: CASTPWESYSTHDTQYF. The entire variable domain, with the rest obtained from reference TRBV11-3 and TRBJ2-3, is as follows: EAGVVQSPRYKIIEKKQPVAFWCNPISGHNTLYWYLQNLGQGPELLIRYENEEAVDDSQLPKDRFSAERLKGVDSTLKIQPAELGDSAVYLCASTPWESYSTHDTQYFGPGTRLTVL.

This rearrangement joins TRBV27 to TRBJ1-5; D gene unclear. The germline V and J ends were trimmed by 3 bases and 0 bases, with 9 bases remaining between them. The CDR3 loop spans 15 amino acids. Germline-derived CDR1 and CDR2 are MNHEY and SMNVEV (reference sequence). The CDR3 region is CASSLTPISNQPQHF. CDR3 bases: TGTGCCAGCAGTTTGACACCAATTAGCAATCAGCCCCAGCATTTT.

The chain couples TRBV7-2 to TRBJ2-1; 13 nucleotides align to TRBD2. V lost 5 bases and J lost 4; bases outside the gene matches: 5. The CDR3 is 16 amino acids. Germline lookup yields CDR1 SGHTA and CDR2 FQGNSA. CDR3 amino acids: CASSLGLAGPYNEQFF. CDR3 coding DNA: TGTGCCAGCAGCCTGGGACTAGCGGGACCGTACAATGAGCAGTTCTTC.

The chain joins TRBV5-1 to TRBJ1-3, with D maybe TRBD1 (5 bases). CDR3 size: 16 residues. Trimming pared 2 bases from V and 4 bases from J, leaving 16 bases between. CDR1 is SGHRS and CDR2 is YFSETQ in the germline V gene. CDR3 sequence reads: CASSFPGQNAGNTIYF. For the CDR3, the DNA is TGCGCCAGCAGCTTCCCAGGGCAGAATGCCGGAAACACCATATATTTT.

This chain uses TRBV3-1 (or the pseudogene TRBV3-2) with TRBJ2-2; weak D call: TRBD1 (6 bases). CDR1 is LGHDT and CDR2 is YNNKEL in the germline V gene (reference sequence). The ends were cut back, 4 bases at V and 1 base at J, with 16 bases in the middle. This CDR3 has 17 residues. Here the CDR3 reads CASSRGFEGVNTGELFF. As DNA, the CDR3 is TGTGCCAGCAGCCGAGGTTTTGAGGGGGTGAACACCGGGGAGCTGTTTTTT.

The V and J genes are TRBV5-5 and TRBJ2-5, with 9 bases that match TRBD1. The J segment lost 5 bases and the V segment lost 0 bases, leaving 11 bases of the junction unmatched. The CDR3 has 17 residues. The V gene's germline CDR1 is SGHKS and CDR2 YYEKEE (reference sequence). CDR3 sequence (DNA): TGTGCCAGCAGCTTGGATCACAGGGGGCGGGTTGGGGAGACCCAGTACTTC. Its protein is CASSLDHRGRVGETQYF.

This chain joins TRBV14 and TRBJ2-1, with 10 bases aligning to TRBD2. Germline lookup yields CDR1 SGHDN and CDR2 FVKESK. V dropped 4 bases and J dropped 4; count of bases not matched to a gene: 7. The CDR3 runs to 16 residues. The CDR3 loop is CASSPFSGGMYNEQFF. The CDR3 nucleotides read TGTGCCAGCAGCCCCTTTAGCGGGGGGATGTACAATGAGCAGTTCTTC.

This rearrangement joins TRBV6-5 to TRBJ1-4, with D perhaps TRBD1 (5 bases). Germline values: CDR1 MNHEY, CDR2 SVGAGI. This CDR3 is built from 10 residues. Trimming left V 6 bases short and J 10 bases short, with 6 bases between. The CDR3 coding sequence is TGTGCCAGCAGAGACAGAAAACTGTTTTTT. Translating gives CASRDRKLFF.

The V gene is TRBV6-5, the J gene TRBJ1-2; 10 bases line up with TRBD1. CDR3 length: 13 residues. Per germline, CDR1 MNHEY and CDR2 SVGAGI. V trimming: 4 bases; J trimming: 13 bases; junction bases outside the gene matches: 9. Here the CDR3 reads CASSSQHGQGGTF. The CDR3 coding sequence is TGTGCCAGCAGTTCCCAACATGGACAGGGGGGCACCTTC.

V and J are TRBV9 and TRBJ2-7, with 13 bases aligning to TRBD2. This CDR3 contains 17 residues. CDR1 is SGDLS, CDR2 YYNGEE, per germline. J lost 2 bases, V lost 0 bases, and 5 bases had no gene match. For the CDR3, the DNA is TGTGCCAGCAGCGTAGGGGAAGGACTAGCGGGAGCCTACGAGCAGTACTTC. Protein sequence: CASSVGEGLAGAYEQYF.

V gene TRBV5-1 combines with J gene TRBJ2-6; unclear D gene. CDR3 size: 13 residues. The V and J ends lost 9 bases and 3 bases respectively, with 10 bases between them. Germline lookup yields CDR1 SGHRS and CDR2 YFSETQ. The CDR3 coding sequence is TGCGCCACCTCCCCCAGTGGGGCCAACGTCCTGACTTTC. Its protein product is CATSPSGANVLTF. Full variable domain (rest looked up from reference TRBV5-1 and TRBJ2-6): KAGVTQTPRYLIKTRGQQVTLSCSPISGHRSVSWYQQTPGQGLQFLFEYFSETQRNKGNFPGRFSGRQFSNSRSEMNVSTLELGDSALYLCATSPSGANVLTFGAGSRLTVL.

This clone showed up just once. This rearrangement joins TRBV2 to TRBJ1-6; a possible D gene is TRBD1 (6 bases). CDR1 is SNHLY, CDR2 FYNNEI, per germline. This CDR3 has 14 amino acids. The V end was cut by 5 bases, the J end by 6 bases, with 11 bases between. The CDR3 loop reads CASSLQGFNSPLHF. CDR3 bases: TGTGCCAGCAGTTTACAGGGATTTAATTCACCCCTCCACTTT.

The genes are TRBV4-3 and TRBJ2-5; possible D gene TRBD1, 7 bases. The CDR3 length is 15 residues. V was trimmed by 0 bases and J by 7 bases, leaving 15 bases between them. Germline V gene data show CDR1 as LGHNA and CDR2 as YSLEER. This CDR3 is CASSQETGTYGTQYF. CDR3 in DNA: TGCGCCAGCAGCCAAGAGACAGGGACTTATGGGACCCAGTACTTC.

The rearrangement uses TRBV12-3 or TRBV12-4 and TRBJ2-7, with D tentatively TRBD2 (7 bases). This CDR3 has 13 residues. Trimming took 2 bases from V and 6 from J, leaving 11 bases between them. The CDR3 sequence: CASSLSGGGEQYF. The DNA of the CDR3 is TGTGCCAGCAGTTTATCGGGGGGCGGCGAGCAGTACTTC.

On this clone itself: Other nucleotide sequences from this sample produce the same CDR3. The chain carries TRBV5-1 and TRBJ2-5; no reliable D call. Trimming left V 1 base short and J 3 bases short, with 10 bases between. The germline gives CDR1 SGHRS, CDR2 YFSETQ. The CDR3 runs to 14 residues. CDR3 sequence (DNA): TGCGCCAGCAGCTTGTCAGTCGGAGAAGAGACCCAGTACTTC. Its protein product is CASSLSVGEETQYF.

This chain uses TRBV6-5 with TRBJ1-3; D remains ambiguous. V was cut by 0 bases and J by 2 bases, with 8 bases left in between. Per the germline V gene, CDR1 is MNHEY and CDR2 is SVGAGI. This CDR3 spans 15 amino acids. CDR3 DNA: TGTGCCAGCAGTTACTCGATAGTGACTGGAAACACCATATATTTT. Its protein product is CASSYSIVTGNTIYF.

This chain's CDR3 is CASSLGAFPSEGFLILGGQFF. The CDR3 DNA is TGTGCCAGCAGCTTAGGCGCTTTTCCTTCTGAGGGATTTTTGATCCTCGGAGGGCAGTTCTTC. The chain links TRBV7-8 to TRBJ2-1, with a weak D call TRBD2 (5 bases). Trimming removed 1 base at V and 12 bases at J, with 37 bases between. Per germline, CDR1 SGHVS and CDR2 FQNEAQ. CDR3 length equals 21 residues.

The J gene is TRBJ1-2, the V gene TRBV14; possible D gene TRBD1, 6 bases. Germline assignment: CDR1 SGHDN and CDR2 FVKESK. The CDR3 runs 16 residues. Trimming shortened V by 0 bases and J by 4 bases, and 15 bases separated the two germline ends. This CDR3 is CASSQERTAPVYGYTF. The CDR3 region has the DNA TGTGCCAGCAGCCAAGAAAGGACAGCCCCGGTCTATGGCTACACCTTC.

This clone was observed once. The rearrangement uses TRBV7-2 and TRBJ2-1; TRBD2 aligns across 9 bases. With 1 base clipped from V and 9 bases from J, the junction kept 7 bases outside the gene matches. Germline V lookup: CDR1 SGHTA, CDR2 FQGNSA. The CDR3 totals 15 residues. The CDR3: CASSLGLAATFEQFF. The CDR3 nucleotides are TGTGCCAGCAGCTTAGGACTAGCGGCGACCTTTGAGCAGTTCTTC.

V is TRBV30 and J is TRBJ2-5; 8 bases fit TRBD2. This CDR3 spans 13 amino acids. V was clipped by 8 bases and J by 5 bases; unmatched bases: 10. CDR1 is GTSNPN and CDR2 is SVGIG in the germline V gene (reference sequence). The CDR3 here is CARDGGGRETQYF. The CDR3 DNA follows: TGTGCCAGAGACGGGGGGGGCCGGGAGACCCAGTACTTC.

The CDR3 coding sequence is TGTGCCAGCAGTCCCAGGTGGGACTACCTATCCGCTGCGCAGTTCTTC. It codes for CASSPRWDYLSAAQFF. The chain combines TRBV6-6 with TRBJ2-1; 7 bases map to TRBD2. Germline CDR1 and CDR2: MNHNY and SVGAGI (reference sequence). V was clipped by 5 bases and J by 12 bases; unmatched bases: 19. CDR3 length equals 16 residues.

This clone has only one observation. V is TRBV3-1 (or the pseudogene TRBV3-2) and J is TRBJ2-6; D is ambiguous. Germline V CDR1 and CDR2: LGHDT, YNNKEL (reference sequence). This CDR3 is 16 amino acids long. V gave up 6 bases and J gave up 0 bases, with 12 bases separating them. DNA for the CDR3: TGTGCCAGCAGTCAACTCCCGAGCTCTGGGGCCAACGTCCTGACTTTC. The encoded protein is CASSQLPSSGANVLTF.